This is a list of T cell receptor beta chains from one sample in a study of T cell responses to AZD1222 COVID-19 vaccine. Only in-frame clones appear in the TCRdb table, and some are missing; sequencing was by immunoSEQ multiplex PCR. Seen here are some 150,000 clones, approximately 88% observed once, and the top ten hold about 15%. The input for sequencing was peripheral blood, taken on day 0 of AZD1222 vaccination. The receptors derive from an adult in good health. The CDR3 runs from the conserved cysteine through the conserved F or W. A D gene is named only where the DNA matches it firmly. A clone size is listed for some rows: how often the clone was seen (once, few, many), or a class if it is expanded.

>.|TRBV5-6|.|TRBJ1-1|12
TGTGCCAGCAGCTTGTGGGGAATTGAAGCTTTCTTT
CASSLWGIEAFF
>.|TRBV6-5|TRBD1|TRBJ2-7|13
TGTGCCACGGACAGGATAGGTAGCCACGAGCAGTACTTC
CATDRIGSHEQYF
>once|TRBV5-6|.|TRBJ2-1|17
TGTGCCAGCAGCTTGATCCGGGGTCAGGGAGCCTACAATGAGCAGTTCTTC
CASSLIRGQGAYNEQFF
>once|TRBV11-2|.|TRBJ1-2|12
TGTGCCAGCAGCTTGGCACAGAGTGGCTACACCTTC
CASSLAQSGYTF
>.|TRBV11-2|.|TRBJ1-6|16
TGTGCCAGCAGCTTATCAGGCGCGGTGTATAATTCACCCCTCCACTTT
CASSLSGAVYNSPLHF
>.|TRBV28|.|TRBJ1-1|10
TGTGCCATCGGGCGCACTGAAGCTTTCTTT
CAIGRTEAFF
>.|TRBV6-6|.|TRBJ2-7|13
TGTGCCAGCATCCTCGGCGCGTCCTACGAGCAGTACTTC
CASILGASYEQYF
>.|TRBV5-6|.|TRBJ1-2|13
TGTGCCAGCAGCTTACCGGGATCAGGTGGCTACACCTTC
CASSLPGSGGYTF
>.|TRBV4-2|.|TRBJ1-2|17
TGTGCCAGCAGCCAAGATAGGGACGCAGGGCGACGGGGGGGCTACACCTTC
CASSQDRDAGRRGGYTF
>.|TRBV5-1|TRBD2|TRBJ2-7|15
TGCGCCAGCAGCTGGCGGGGGGCGGGGGGGAGCGAGCAGTACTTC
CASSWRGAGGSEQYF
>.|TRBV3-1/TRBV3-2|.|TRBJ1-2|12
TGTGCCAGCAGCCAAACGGAGTATGGCTACACCTTC
CASSQTEYGYTF